In this sample, the clone carrying this TCR beta chain turned up many times. The CDR3 is 13 amino acids. Germline V gene sequence: CDR1 SQVTM, CDR2 ANQGSEA. V was shortened by 3 bases and J by 4 bases, with 12 bases between the two germline ends. Researchers took RNA transcripts and amplified the TCR beta CDR3 regions from them. The HTBI set primed first-round TCR CDR3 RT-PCR. TCRdb reanalysed the multiplex PCR reads using MiXCR and keeps one entry per CDR3 protein. The repertoire holds fewer than 500,000 distinct CDR3 sequences, with approximately 15% as singletons. This sample is part of a study of T cells in Graves' hyperthyroidism and ophthalmopathy. Turning to the study itself: Upon initial diagnosis and before any treatment, peripheral blood was collected.

The sequenced sample consisted of blood. The TCR originated in a man between 18 and 35 years old with Graves' ophthalmopathy. The chain has TRBV29-1 and TRBJ1-2; D perhaps matches TRBD1 (5 bases). In DNA form, the CDR3 reads TGCAGCGTTGACTCGGGGCACAGCTATGGCTACACCTTC. Translating gives CSVDSGHSYGYTF.